The 26 T cell receptor beta chains below all came from one sample that was sequenced in a study of CD8 T cells in ankylosing spondylitis. TCRdb re-called the 5' RACE reads with MiXCR, one entry per CDR3 protein. The sample lists just over 350,000 distinct CDR3 sequences; approximately 22% were seen once. The material sequenced was blood, either unsorted or a sorted T cell fraction (not recorded which). The source of these receptors is a male donor with ankylosing spondylitis or in good health (not recorded which).

This clonotype occurred a few times. The rearrangement links TRBV29-1 to TRBJ2-5; weak D call: TRBD2 (5 bases). The CDR3 totals 13 residues. Trimming took off 1 base at V and 4 bases at J, with 10 bases between the two ends. Germline CDR1 is SQVTM and CDR2 is ANQGSEA. Here the CDR3 reads CSVEAGWRETQYF. In DNA form, the CDR3 reads TGCAGCGTTGAAGCGGGGTGGAGAGAGACCCAGTACTTC.

This clonotype was detected a few times. This sequence joins TRBV11-2 and TRBJ2-1; TRBD2 matches 12 bases. CDR3 length: 16 residues. Trimming cost V 7 bases and J 8 bases; bases outside gene matches: 12. Per the germline V gene, CDR1 is SGHAT and CDR2 is FQNNGV. The chain's CDR3 is CASTKNLAGGPDEQFF. DNA of the CDR3: TGTGCCAGCACCAAAAACCTAGCGGGGGGGCCCGATGAGCAGTTCTTC.

The table lists this clonotype with a few counts. The chain is built from TRBV6-1 and TRBJ1-4; D is unresolved. The germline gives CDR1 MNHNS, CDR2 SASEGT. Deletions cut 5 bases from V and 0 bases from J, with 7 bases between. The CDR3 covers 14 residues. The chain's CDR3 is CASSPFATNEKLFF. The CDR3 nucleotides are TGTGCCAGCAGTCCCTTCGCAACTAATGAAAAACTGTTTTTT.

The V and J genes are TRBV24-1 and TRBJ2-1; 7 bases agree with TRBD2. This CDR3 has 16 amino acids. CDR1 is KGHDR and CDR2 is SFDVKD in the germline V gene. With V trimmed by 0 bases and J by 11 bases, 12 bases remained unmatched. The CDR3 nucleotides read TGTGCCACCAGTGATTTGCCAAGCGGGGTGGAAACGCAGCAGTTCTTC. Its translation: CATSDLPSGVETQQFF.

This clonotype was observed a few times. J is TRBJ2-3 and V is TRBV11-2, with TRBD2 matching over 7 bases. CDR3 length: 15 residues. Germline loops: CDR1 SGHAT, CDR2 FQNNGV. The V gene end was trimmed by 4 bases and the J gene end by 4 bases; junction bases not matched to a gene: 8. Written as DNA, the CDR3 is TGTGCCAGCAGCTCCGCGTGGGGGAGGGCAGATACGCAGTATTTT. Translated: CASSSAWGRADTQYF.

This clonotype was recorded a few times. The chain carries TRBV20-1 and TRBJ1-2; D not certain. The CDR3 is 11 residues long. Germline V gene data show CDR1 as DFQATT and CDR2 as SNEGSKA (reference sequence). V was shortened by 2 bases and J by 2 bases, with 3 bases between the two germline ends. The CDR3 loop reads CSARQNYGYTF. The CDR3 nucleotides read TGCAGTGCTAGACAGAACTATGGCTACACCTTC.

The CDR3 DNA reads TGTGCCAGCAGTTTAACCGGGACTAGCCTCCTTGAGCAGTTCTTC. Translation gives CASSLTGTSLLEQFF. The V call is TRBV27, the J call TRBJ2-1, with 9 positions matching TRBD2. The V segment lost 2 bases and the J segment 9 bases; nucleotides outside the gene matches: 8. This CDR3 spans 15 amino acids. Germline V gene sequence: CDR1 MNHEY, CDR2 SMNVEV (reference sequence).

This clonotype was counted a few times. The chain combines TRBV9 with TRBJ2-2; 7 positions match TRBD1. J gave up 4 bases and V 1 base, and 7 bases lay outside the gene matches. Germline V gene sequence: CDR1 SGDLS, CDR2 YYNGEE. The CDR3 covers 16 residues. The CDR3 coding sequence is TGTGCCAGCAGCGTACCCACCGACAGGGCCACCGGGGAGCTGTTTTTT. Its protein is CASSVPTDRATGELFF.

This chain connects TRBV29-1 to TRBJ2-1, with no clear D. V was cut by 6 bases and J by 3 bases, with 12 bases left in between. The germline V gene has CDR1 SQVTM and CDR2 ANQGSEA. The length of the CDR3 is 13 residues. The CDR3 nucleotides are TGCAGCGTGGAACAAGTTAACTACAATGAGCAGTTCTTC. Residues: CSVEQVNYNEQFF.

The V and J genes are TRBV11-2 and TRBJ2-4; possibly TRBD2 for D (6 bases). CDR3 length: 19 amino acids. V dropped 5 bases and J dropped 0 bases, with 23 bases sitting between them. Germline V lookup: CDR1 SGHAT, CDR2 FQNNGV. CDR3 residues: CASSPKFRDSVLAKNIQYF. CDR3 bases: TGTGCCAGCAGCCCGAAGTTCAGGGACTCGGTTCTAGCCAAAAACATTCAGTACTTC.

The V gene is TRBV20-1, the J gene TRBJ2-5; no reliable D call. Germline V CDR1 and CDR2: DFQATT, SNEGSKA (reference sequence). This CDR3 comprises 14 residues. V dropped 0 bases and J dropped 0 bases, with 8 bases sitting between them. Here the CDR3 DNA reads TGCAGTGCTAGAGATACGGGCCACCAAGAGACCCAGTACTTC. Residues: CSARDTGHQETQYF.

The chain joins TRBV12-3 or TRBV12-4 to TRBJ1-5; TRBD1 might be the D (6 bases). CDR3 length: 15 residues. Trimming took 6 bases from V and 2 from J, leaving 14 bases between them. CDR3 amino acids: CASSPRSGGNQPQHF. CDR3 in DNA: TGTGCCAGCAGCCCCCGATCAGGGGGCAATCAGCCCCAGCATTTT.

The chain links TRBV9 to TRBJ2-1, with 9 positions matching TRBD2. Germline CDR1 is SGDLS and CDR2 is YYNGEE. The CDR3 is made up of 17 amino acids. Losses at the gene ends were 4 bases for V and 4 bases for J; bases not matched to a gene: 12. The CDR3 bases are TGTGCCAGCAGCCCGGAGGGGGCGGGGGGGCTTTACAATGAGCAGTTCTTC. Translating it yields CASSPEGAGGLYNEQFF.

This clonotype was picked up a small number of times. The chain uses TRBV12-3 or TRBV12-4 and TRBJ2-1; D may be TRBD2 (6 bases). The CDR3 runs to 12 residues. Deletions cut 4 bases from V and 7 bases from J, with 8 bases between. The CDR3 nucleotides read TGTGCCAGCAGTTGGGGGGTAAATGAGCAGTTCTTC. Amino acid sequence: CASSWGVNEQFF.

CDR3 residues: CASSLADRFPSTYEQYF. DNA of the CDR3: TGTGCCAGCAGCTTAGCCGACAGATTCCCATCGACCTACGAGCAGTACTTC. The chain couples TRBV7-9 to TRBJ2-7, with TRBD1 as a possible D gene (5 bases). The germline CDR1 and CDR2 sequences are SEHNR and FQNEAQ (reference sequence). V lost 0 bases to trimming and J lost 2 bases, with 17 bases between them. CDR3 size: 17 residues.

This chain links TRBV7-6 with TRBJ2-2; TRBD1 matches 9 bases. Germline V lookup: CDR1 SGHVS, CDR2 FNYEAQ. After removal of 5 bases from V and 5 bases from J, the junction contained 6 bases not matched to a gene. The CDR3 is made up of 15 amino acids. Written as DNA, the CDR3 is TGTGCCAGCAGCCCTGGGACAGGGTTTACCGGGGAGCTGTTTTTT. Amino acid sequence: CASSPGTGFTGELFF.

This clonotype was detected a few times. The V and J genes are TRBV12-3 or TRBV12-4 and TRBJ2-3; 10 nucleotides line up with TRBD2. CDR3 length: 16 residues. The ends lost 3 bases at V and 4 bases at J; junction bases unmatched: 7. The CDR3 region has the DNA TGTGCCAGCAGTTTTCTAGCGGGGGAATTATCAGATACGCAGTATTTT. This encodes CASSFLAGELSDTQYF.

The gene calls are TRBV12-3 or TRBV12-4 and TRBJ2-5, with TRBD2 identical over 8 bases. V dropped 5 bases and J dropped 4; count of bases not matched to a gene: 12. The CDR3 extends over 16 amino acids. CDR3 in DNA: TGTGCCAGCAGTCTCCCCCGGGGGGGGGCCATAGAGACCCAGTACTTC. Translation: CASSLPRGGAIETQYF.

The V call is TRBV5-1, the J call TRBJ2-7; D is tentatively TRBD1 or TRBD2 (6 bases each). V lost 5 bases to trimming and J lost 3 bases, with 18 bases between them. The CDR3 runs to 15 residues. Germline-derived CDR1 and CDR2 are SGHRS and YFSETQ. The CDR3 region has the DNA TGCGCCAGCAGGCCCACTTTCGGGGGCGACTACGAGCAGTACTTC. This sequence encodes CASRPTFGGDYEQYF.

The chain joins TRBV27 to TRBJ2-1; D possibly corresponds to TRBD2 (5 bases). The germline gives CDR1 MNHEY, CDR2 SMNVEV (reference sequence). Trimming removed 1 base at V and 9 bases at J, with 13 bases between. The CDR3 consists of 14 residues. The CDR3: CASSLYWAEGEQFF. In DNA, the CDR3 is TGTGCCAGCAGTTTATATTGGGCCGAGGGTGAGCAGTTCTTC.

In its sample, this clonotype was seen a few times. This chain links TRBV11-2 with TRBJ2-5; the D gene could be TRBD1 or TRBD2 (5 bases each). The CDR3 runs 18 residues. Looked up from germline, CDR1 is SGHAT and CDR2 is FQNNGV. V lost 11 bases and J lost 1, with 29 bases in between. The CDR3 DNA is TGTGCCGGCGAGGGGACCCCATTTCCTTATTGTGGCCAAGAGACCCAGTACTTC. Amino acids: CAGEGTPFPYCGQETQYF.

The V gene is TRBV2, the J gene TRBJ1-5; D perhaps matches TRBD1 (6 bases). The CDR3 contains 14 residues. Germline values: CDR1 SNHLY, CDR2 FYNNEI. V was trimmed by 3 bases and J by 0 bases, leaving 6 bases between them. Here the CDR3 reads CASSEGHSNQPQHF. The CDR3 DNA sequence: TGTGCCAGCAGTGAGGGACATAGCAATCAGCCCCAGCATTTT. Supplemented by reference TRBV2 and TRBJ1-5, the full variable domain reads EPEVTQTPSHQVTQMGQEVILRCVPISNHLYFYWYRQILGQKVEFLVSFYNNEISEKSEIFDDQFSVERPDGSNFTLKIRSTKLEDSAMYFCASSEGHSNQPQHFGDGTRLSIL.

This chain connects TRBV11-1 to TRBJ2-2; TRBD2 agrees at 15 bases. CDR1 and CDR2 from the germline V gene are SGHAT and FQDESV (reference sequence). V dropped 4 bases and J dropped 0; count of bases not matched to a gene: 9. This CDR3 has 20 amino acids. In DNA, the CDR3 is TGTGCCAGCAGCTCGCCCGGGACTAGCGGGGGGTTGGCGAACACCGGGGAGCTGTTTTTT. It yields the protein CASSSPGTSGGLANTGELFF.

V gene TRBV6-1 combines with J gene TRBJ2-3; D uncertain. The germline V gene has CDR1 MNHNS and CDR2 SASEGT. Deletions cut 4 bases from V and 2 bases from J, with 7 bases between. The CDR3 has 13 amino acids. CDR3 coding DNA: TGTGCCAGCAGTGGTGACAACACAGATACGCAGTATTTT. Protein: CASSGDNTDTQYF.

The chain joins TRBV5-6 to TRBJ1-1; no reliable D call. With 0 bases removed from V and 6 bases from J, the gap between germline ends came to 15 bases. This CDR3 contains 15 residues. Germline CDR1 SGHDT, CDR2 YYEEEE. The CDR3 sequence is CASSLAPLGNSEAFF. The CDR3 nucleotides are TGTGCCAGCAGCTTGGCCCCCCTGGGAAACTCTGAAGCTTTCTTT.

The chain employs TRBV29-1 and TRBJ2-7, with no clear D. Looked up from germline, CDR1 is SQVTM and CDR2 is ANQGSEA. V lost 0 bases and J 3 bases, leaving 9 bases between the germline ends. The CDR3 spans 13 residues. The CDR3 bases are TGCAGCGTTGAAGAGGCCTCCCACTACGAGCAGTACTTC. Protein sequence: CSVEEASHYEQYF.